Listed here are 30 T cell receptor beta chains from one sample, sequenced in a study of CD8 T cells in Susac syndrome. After extraction with the RNeasy kit, roughly 0.5 to 1 ug of the RNA was reverse transcribed using random hexamers. Each CDR3 protein gets one entry after TCRdb re-called the immunoSEQ multiplex PCR reads with MiXCR. Of about 24,000 distinct CDR3 sequences listed, just under 95% are singletons. The source material was CD8+ T cells from PBMCs. These receptors were taken from a human donor with Susac syndrome.

The V gene is TRBV11-2, the J gene TRBJ1-5, with D hard to call. Germline V CDR1 and CDR2: SGHAT, FQNNGV. Trimming shortened V by 2 bases and J by 0 bases, and 8 bases separated the two germline ends. The CDR3 is made up of 15 amino acids. The CDR3 is CASSLSGDSNQPQHF. CDR3 nucleotides: TGTGCCAGCAGCTTATCCGGAGATAGCAATCAGCCCCAGCATTTT.

The V gene is TRBV6-2 or TRBV6-3, the J gene TRBJ1-1, with D possibly being TRBD1 (5 bases). CDR1 and CDR2 from the germline V gene are MNHEY and SVGEGT. There are 12 residues in the CDR3. Trimming left V 6 bases short and J 3 bases short, with 8 bases between. CDR3 in amino acids: CASSGGDTEAFF. Written as DNA, the CDR3 is TGTGCCAGCAGCGGGGGGGACACTGAAGCTTTCTTT.

This clonotype appeared a single time. The chain recombines TRBV11-2 with TRBJ1-1, with D possibly being TRBD1 (5 bases). This CDR3 has 15 amino acids. Germline values: CDR1 SGHAT, CDR2 FQNNGV. Trimming stripped 4 bases from V and 1 base from J, with 13 bases between. CDR3 sequence: CASSYPGTANTEAFF. The DNA for the CDR3 is TGTGCCAGCAGCTACCCCGGGACGGCGAACACTGAAGCTTTCTTT.

This clonotype was counted once. This chain uses TRBV11-2 with TRBJ2-5; TRBD2 might be the D (5 bases). The V gene lost 0 bases and the J gene lost 5 bases, with 13 bases spanning the gap. Germline-derived CDR1 and CDR2 are SGHAT and FQNNGV. The CDR3 is made up of 15 amino acids. The CDR3 sequence: CASSLEYSSRETQYF. As DNA, the CDR3 is TGTGCCAGCAGCTTAGAATATTCTAGCCGGGAGACCCAGTACTTC.

This chain uses TRBV2 with TRBJ2-5; D is ambiguous. The V and J ends lost 1 base and 5 bases respectively, with 11 bases between them. Germline assignment: CDR1 SNHLY and CDR2 FYNNEI. This CDR3 contains 14 residues. For the CDR3, the DNA is TGTGCCAGCAGTGAAGGATGGGTGGGCGAGACCCAGTACTTC. It specifies CASSEGWVGETQYF.

The V and J genes are TRBV7-6 and TRBJ1-1, with a tentative D call TRBD1 (6 bases). CDR3 length: 15 amino acids. V was pared by 1 base and J by 0 bases, with 9 bases between. Germline CDR1 is SGHVS and CDR2 is FNYEAQ. Here the CDR3 reads CASSLEGEMNTEAFF. CDR3 nucleotides: TGTGCCAGCAGCTTAGAGGGGGAGATGAACACTGAAGCTTTCTTT.

This clonotype was seen a handful of times. The chain employs TRBV7-9 and TRBJ2-5; 8 nucleotides agree with TRBD1. Trimming at V came to 0 bases and at J to 2 bases, leaving 5 bases not matched to a gene. The germline CDR1 and CDR2 sequences are SEHNR and FQNEAQ (reference sequence). The CDR3 extends over 16 amino acids. The CDR3 nucleotides are TGTGCCAGCAGCTTAGCTCTCCGACAGGGGCAAGAGACCCAGTACTTC. Encoded protein: CASSLALRQGQETQYF.

The rearrangement joins TRBV4-3 to TRBJ2-7; the D gene is possibly TRBD1 (6 bases). The CDR3 is made up of 14 amino acids. V lost 6 bases and J 3 bases, leaving 15 bases between the germline ends. The germline V gene encodes CDR1 LGHNA and CDR2 YSLEER. The CDR3 nucleotides read TGCGCCAGCAGTTACAGGGTCCGCGACTACGAGCAGTACTTC. Translated: CASSYRVRDYEQYF.

V is TRBV29-1 and J is TRBJ2-3; possible D gene TRBD2, 5 bases. Trimming pared 3 bases from V and 5 bases from J, leaving 15 bases between. The CDR3 extends over 14 amino acids. The germline V gene encodes CDR1 SQVTM and CDR2 ANQGSEA. This chain's CDR3 is CSVDRWARGDTQYF. The CDR3 nucleotides read TGCAGCGTTGATCGGTGGGCACGGGGAGATACGCAGTATTTT.

The rearrangement joins TRBV3-1 to TRBJ2-2; no reliable D call. This CDR3 region has 14 residues. Trimming took off 4 bases at V and 1 base at J, with 7 bases between the two ends. CDR1 and CDR2 (germline): LGHDT, YNNKEL (reference sequence). This chain's CDR3 is CASSLDVNTGELFF. In DNA form, the CDR3 reads TGTGCCAGCAGCCTAGACGTGAACACCGGGGAGCTGTTTTTT.

V is TRBV27 and J is TRBJ1-2; D uncertain. CDR1 is MNHEY and CDR2 is SMNVEV in the germline V gene (reference sequence). Trimming removed 2 bases at V and 2 bases at J, with 6 bases between. This CDR3 is built from 13 residues. The CDR3 nucleotides are TGTGCCAGCAGTTTAAACAGAAACTATGGCTACACCTTC. Its protein product is CASSLNRNYGYTF.

This chain connects TRBV30 to TRBJ1-6; tentatively, D is TRBD1 (6 bases). V shed 3 bases and J shed 3 bases, with 9 bases lying between them. The CDR3 is 14 residues long. Germline V CDR1 and CDR2: GTSNPN, SVGIG (reference sequence). The CDR3 here is CAWRDRDYNSPLHF. For the CDR3, the DNA is TGTGCCTGGAGGGACAGAGACTATAATTCACCCCTCCACTTT.

V usage is TRBV12-3 or TRBV12-4 and J usage is TRBJ2-7, with D perhaps matching TRBD2 (6 bases). The CDR3 has 13 residues. V shed 6 bases and J shed 5 bases, with 14 bases lying between them. CDR3 in DNA: TGTGCCAGCAGGACGCGGGATGGGAACGAGCAGTACTTC. Amino acid sequence: CASRTRDGNEQYF.

The chain carries TRBV13 and TRBJ1-5; 7 nucleotides line up with TRBD1. The CDR3 totals 13 residues. Germline V gene data show CDR1 as PRHDT and CDR2 as FYEKMQ (reference sequence). Trimming took 10 bases from V and 5 from J; bases not matched to a gene: 8. The CDR3 DNA follows: TGTGCCACTACGAGACAGGGCCATCAGCCCCAGCATTTT. Protein sequence: CATTRQGHQPQHF.

The V and J genes are TRBV4-2 and TRBJ2-7; D is ambiguous. Germline V CDR1 and CDR2: LGHNA, YNFKEQ. The CDR3 is 15 residues long. Trimming cost V 0 bases and J 4 bases, with 13 bases left between them. CDR3 in DNA: TGTGCCAGCAGCCAAGAACCCCCCGAGCTGTACGAGCAGTACTTC. It encodes CASSQEPPELYEQYF.

This sequence joins TRBV2 and TRBJ2-7; D is tentatively TRBD1 or TRBD2 (5 bases each). The CDR3 consists of 13 residues. V lost 7 bases to trimming and J lost 6 bases, with 16 bases between them. Germline CDR1 SNHLY, CDR2 FYNNEI. The CDR3 is CASIELRGGEQYF. The CDR3 DNA reads as TGTGCCAGCATAGAACTGAGGGGTGGCGAGCAGTACTTC.

The chain is built from TRBV4-3 and TRBJ2-1; D call uncertain. Per the germline V gene, CDR1 is LGHNA and CDR2 is YSLEER. The CDR3 covers 14 residues. Trimming removed 1 base at V and 5 bases at J, with 9 bases between. In nucleotides, the CDR3 is TGCGCCAGCAGCCAAGGTCCAACAGACAATGAGCAGTTCTTC. Translating it yields CASSQGPTDNEQFF.

The J gene is TRBJ2-3, the V gene TRBV28; no definite D call. The CDR3 has 13 amino acids. Trimming stripped 2 bases from V and 2 bases from J, with 5 bases between. Germline lookup yields CDR1 MDHEN and CDR2 SYDVKM. The CDR3 protein is CASSLLPTDTQYF. DNA for the CDR3: TGTGCCAGCAGTTTACTCCCCACAGATACGCAGTATTTT.

The CDR3, as DNA: TGTGCCAGCAGCTATGGGGGGCAGGGCTCCTACGAGCAGTACTTC. It translates to CASSYGGQGSYEQYF. The genes are TRBV11-2 and TRBJ2-7, with D perhaps being TRBD1 or TRBD2 (6 bases each). The CDR3 is 15 amino acids. Trimming left V 4 bases short and J 0 bases short, with 13 bases between. CDR1 and CDR2 (germline): SGHAT, FQNNGV.

The table lists this clonotype with a count of one. This sequence joins TRBV5-1 and TRBJ1-1, with D uncertain. The germline V and J ends were trimmed by 2 bases and 1 base, with 9 bases remaining between them. CDR3 size: 14 residues. The germline gives CDR1 SGHRS, CDR2 YFSETQ. CDR3 loop: CASSLGLANTEAFF. The CDR3 bases are TGCGCCAGCAGCTTAGGGTTAGCGAACACTGAAGCTTTCTTT.

This clonotype has more than one count but fewer than ten. The chain uses TRBV6-5 and TRBJ2-7, with TRBD2 matching 10 bases. The CDR3 consists of 15 residues. With 0 bases clipped from V and 5 bases from J, the junction kept 4 bases outside the gene matches. CDR1 and CDR2 (germline): MNHEY, SVGAGI. The CDR3 reads CASSYSSGGADEQYF. In DNA, the CDR3 is TGTGCCAGCAGTTACTCGAGCGGGGGGGCCGACGAGCAGTACTTC.

The chain uses TRBV4-3 and TRBJ2-2; no clear D gene. This CDR3 has 14 residues. The germline V gene has CDR1 LGHNA and CDR2 YSLEER. The germline V and J ends were trimmed by 0 bases and 11 bases, with 13 bases remaining between them. CDR3 loop: CASSQESTPRELFF. DNA for the CDR3: TGCGCCAGCAGCCAAGAGAGCACACCCCGCGAGCTGTTTTTT.

The count of this clonotype is one. The chain carries TRBV12-3 or TRBV12-4 and TRBJ2-1; D is uncertain. CDR3 length equals 15 residues. Trimming shortened V by 3 bases and J by 0 bases, and 9 bases separated the two germline ends. Here the CDR3 reads CASSLEKGSYNEQFF. CDR3 coding DNA: TGTGCCAGCAGTTTGGAAAAAGGCTCCTACAATGAGCAGTTCTTC.

The genes are TRBV9 and TRBJ2-1; TRBD2 matches 9 bases. This CDR3 contains 15 residues. CDR1 is SGDLS and CDR2 is YYNGEE in the germline V gene. V shed 1 base and J 8 bases; nucleotides not matched to a gene: 7. The CDR3 bases are TGTGCCAGCAGCGTAACGGCGGGGGGGGCGGATGAGCAGTTCTTC. The encoded protein is CASSVTAGGADEQFF.

The V and J genes are TRBV6-4 and TRBJ1-1; D unresolved. Trimming left V 0 bases short and J 2 bases short, with 4 bases between. The CDR3 sequence is 13 residues long. The V gene's germline CDR1 is MRHNA and CDR2 SNTAGT. CDR3 nucleotides: TGTGCCAGCAGTGACTCGGACAACACTGAAGCTTTCTTT. Translation: CASSDSDNTEAFF.

J is TRBJ2-3 and V is TRBV7-9, with D tentatively TRBD2 (6 bases). The germline V and J ends were trimmed by 5 bases and 8 bases, with 20 bases remaining between them. In germline, CDR1 is SEHNR, CDR2 FQNEAQ (reference sequence). The CDR3 has 15 amino acids. The CDR3 loop is CASSPGGRWIGTQYF. The CDR3 DNA reads as TGTGCCAGCAGCCCTGGAGGGCGCTGGATTGGTACGCAGTATTTT. The complete variable domain, with remaining parts taken from reference TRBV7-9 and TRBJ2-3, reads DTGVSQNPRHKITKRGQNVTFRCDPISEHNRLYWYRQTLGQGPEFLTYFQNEAQLEKSRLLSDRFSAERPKGSFSTLEIQRTEQGDSAMYLCASSPGGRWIGTQYFGPGTRLTVL.

The count of this clonotype is one. This chain joins TRBV6-5 and TRBJ2-5; 8 bases line up with TRBD1. Germline V gene sequence: CDR1 MNHEY, CDR2 SVGAGI. Unmatched junction bases numbered 10, after V lost 5 bases and J lost 5 bases. The CDR3 contains 15 residues. The CDR3 DNA follows: TGTGCCAGCAGTAATTCGGACAGGGCGGAGGAGACCCAGTACTTC. Translation gives CASSNSDRAEETQYF.

The chain uses TRBV7-9 and TRBJ2-3; 7 nucleotides align to TRBD1. CDR1 and CDR2 from the germline V gene are SEHNR and FQNEAQ (reference sequence). V lost 3 bases, J lost 0 bases, and 3 bases stayed unmatched. This CDR3 has 15 amino acids. The CDR3 spells CASSFRDRSTDTQYF. CDR3 DNA: TGTGCCAGCAGCTTCCGGGACAGAAGCACAGATACGCAGTATTTT.

This chain connects TRBV24-1 to TRBJ1-2; maybe TRBD1 (5 bases). Trimming shortened V by 7 bases and J by 3 bases, and 11 bases separated the two germline ends. The CDR3 runs 13 residues. In germline, CDR1 is KGHDR, CDR2 SFDVKD. The CDR3 is CATSRTLDYGYTF. CDR3 nucleotides: TGTGCCACCAGCCGGACACTTGACTATGGCTACACCTTC.

The chain joins TRBV29-1 to TRBJ2-2; a possible D gene is TRBD2 (6 bases). The CDR3 contains 15 residues. With 1 base removed from V and 3 bases from J, the gap between germline ends came to 12 bases. Per the germline V gene, CDR1 is SQVTM and CDR2 is ANQGSEA. The CDR3 spells CSVEGPGDDTGELFF. CDR3 DNA sequence: TGCAGCGTTGAAGGCCCGGGGGATGACACCGGGGAGCTGTTTTTT.